The TCR beta chain described here comes from a study of T cells in narcolepsy listed by TCRdb under 2018. In the study overall: Patients with narcolepsy type 1 or type 2 (NT1, NT2) and healthy control donors were enrolled in the study. To look for autoreactive T cells in narcolepsy patients that target self-antigens of hypocretin neurons (hypocretin, TRIB2), the study used TCR Vbeta sequencing to follow clonotypes in blood and CSF. Study-wide findings and limitations: Certain blood memory CD4+ repertoires from patients and controls had no sequences that matched autoreactive T cell clones. Patients and controls had similar numbers of sequenced blood memory CD4+ clonotypes, with averages of 38,000 to 50,000 in patients and 33,354 in controls. Plots comparing CSF and blood CD4+ T cell clonotypes from the same patient highlighted HCRT-specific and TRIB2-specific autoreactive clonotypes. According to the report, autoreactive clonotypes were detected serially in the blood of the same patients and of different patients, but not in healthy controls.

This clone was found once. Its antigen is unknown. The record has no base qualities; no much larger clone is one base away. Memory CD4+ T cells were sorted ex vivo from peripheral blood of narcolepsy patients and healthy controls for TCR Vbeta sequencing. From the cysteine up to the phenylalanine, the CDR3 has a length of 13 residues. The CDR3 DNA has 39 bases and is translated from base 1. From the germline V gene, CDR1 is SGHDT and CDR2 is YYEEEE. V has 4 bases trimmed and J has 8 bases trimmed; junction bases matching no gene number 4. Libraries came from the immunoSEQ multiplex PCR assay. The clones in this table, taken by TCRdb from immuneACCESS, are in-frame only. Not every clone is retained; where verified, under half of the shortfall comes from an unresolved V gene, and the cause of the rest is unknown. The sample table contains about 35,000 clones; only one count was recorded for more than 65% of them. The ten largest make up 2% to 2.5% of the sample.

The sequence joins TRBV5-6 to TRBJ2-2; the central 8 bases match TRBD1. The sample taken for sequencing was memory (CD45RA-) CD4+ T cells from blood. The sample's cell subset or site label, decoded: memory T cells sorted ex vivo from peripheral blood. The sequence was collected from a human donor in good health. The CDR3 protein sequence reads: CASSIRGPGELFF. The sequenced DNA is TGTGCCAGCAGCATCAGGGGGCCAGGGGAGCTGTTTTTT.